Below are 23 T cell receptor beta chains sequenced from a single sample in a study of T cells in Graves' hyperthyroidism and ophthalmopathy. TCR beta CDR3 sequences were amplified from RNA transcripts. TCR CDR3 underwent first-round RT-PCR with the HTBI primer set. Using its own MiXCR run on the multiplex PCR reads, TCRdb lists one record per CDR3 protein. The sample lists 460,000 or so distinct CDR3 sequences, 14% seen once, with 15% to 20% in the top ten. Sample: blood. Every receptor here comes from a woman aged 18-35 years with Graves' hyperthyroidism.

This clonotype was seen only a few times. The chain carries TRBV4-1 and TRBJ2-1; a weak D match, TRBD2 (5 bases). Per germline, CDR1 MGHRA and CDR2 YSYEKL. The CDR3 runs to 16 residues. V was trimmed by 4 bases and J by 0 bases, leaving 13 bases between them. The CDR3: CASSLPSSSSYNEQFF. The CDR3 DNA reads TGCGCCAGCAGCCTGCCTAGCAGTAGCTCCTACAATGAGCAGTTCTTC.

This clonotype was counted at least ten times. The CDR3 nucleotides are TGCGCCAGCAGCCCAGGGACAGGCGCGAACACCGGGGAGCTGTTTTTT. This encodes CASSPGTGANTGELFF. J is TRBJ2-2 and V is TRBV5-1, with 8 bases fitting TRBD1. The CDR3 is 16 amino acids. V was pared by 4 bases and J by 0 bases, with 5 bases of the junction left unmatched. CDR1 SGHRS and CDR2 YFSETQ come from the germline V gene.

This clonotype was observed a few times. V is TRBV18 and J is TRBJ2-7; D is ambiguous. Germline V gene lookup returns CDR1 KGHSH and CDR2 LQKENI. The CDR3 extends over 17 amino acids. The germline V and J ends were trimmed by 2 bases and 6 bases, with 23 bases remaining between them. The DNA for the CDR3 is TGTGCCAGCTCACCAATGTATGGTGTGGACCTACCGCCCGAGCAGTACTTC. Translated: CASSPMYGVDLPPEQYF.

This clonotype was counted a few times. This chain connects TRBV6-1 to TRBJ2-1; TRBD2 matches 10 bases. The length of the CDR3 is 16 residues. Per the germline V gene, CDR1 is MNHNS and CDR2 is SASEGT. V shed 4 bases and J 3 bases; nucleotides not matched to a gene: 6. The CDR3 coding sequence is TGTGCCAGCAGTGCATCCCGGACTAGCGGCTACAATGAGCAGTTCTTC. Amino acid sequence: CASSASRTSGYNEQFF.

The sample holds many counts of this clonotype. The chain recombines TRBV6-1 with TRBJ2-7; a possible D gene is TRBD1 (5 bases). Germline CDR1 MNHNS, CDR2 SASEGT. The length of the CDR3 is 11 residues. The V end was cut by 8 bases, the J end by 3 bases, with 8 bases between. CDR3 sequence reads: CASGRVYEQYV. Here the CDR3 DNA reads TGTGCCAGCGGCAGGGTCTACGAGCAGTACGTC.

Concerning this clonotype itself: This could be a read error, since a much larger clone is one nucleotide away. The chain has TRBV6-1 and TRBJ2-5; D is perhaps TRBD2 (5 bases). The CDR3 runs to 16 residues. In germline, CDR1 is MNHNS, CDR2 SASEGT. In DNA form, the CDR3 reads TGTGCCAACAGTGAGGCGCTCGCGAAACGGGGAGAGACCCAGTACTTC. Translated, it gives CANSEALAKRGETQYF.

This clonotype was detected only once. The chain employs TRBV30 and TRBJ2-7, with TRBD1 matching over 9 bases. Trimming at V came to 3 bases and at J to 3 bases, leaving 3 bases not matched to a gene. The CDR3 is made up of 13 amino acids. CDR1 and CDR2 (germline): GTSNPN, SVGIG (reference sequence). CDR3 bases: TGTGCCTGGAGGGGGACAGGGATCTACGAGCAGTACTTC. This encodes CAWRGTGIYEQYF.

This clonotype came up a few times. The chain combines TRBV19 with TRBJ2-1; possible D gene TRBD2, 6 bases. Germline V gene lookup returns CDR1 LNHDA and CDR2 SQIVND (reference sequence). Trimming took off 1 base at V and 0 bases at J, with 16 bases between the two ends. This CDR3 is built from 18 residues. This chain's CDR3 is CASSIVAGDLSSYNEQFF. The CDR3 DNA is TGTGCCAGTAGTATAGTAGCTGGGGACTTGAGCTCCTACAATGAGCAGTTCTTC.

This clonotype was detected many times. The genes are TRBV27 and TRBJ2-1; D might be TRBD1 or TRBD2, each matching 5 bases. This CDR3 spans 13 amino acids. V dropped 2 bases and J dropped 8 bases, with 10 bases sitting between them. Germline V gene sequence: CDR1 MNHEY, CDR2 SMNVEV (reference sequence). CDR3 residues: CASSLMGDHEQFF. The CDR3 nucleotides are TGTGCCAGCAGTTTAATGGGGGACCATGAGCAGTTCTTC.

This chain joins TRBV9 and TRBJ2-3; D not resolved. V was trimmed by 3 bases and J by 9 bases, leaving 20 bases between them. In germline, CDR1 is SGDLS, CDR2 YYNGEE. The CDR3 contains 15 residues. CDR3 sequence (DNA): TGTGCCAGCAGCGCCGACCCGGCTGAGCCTTCGACGCAGTATTTT. Its translation: CASSADPAEPSTQYF. Full variable domain (outside the CDR3, taken from reference TRBV9 and TRBJ2-3): DSGVTQTPKHLITATGQRVTLRCSPRSGDLSVYWYQQSLDQGLQFLIQYYNGEERAKGNILERFSAQQFPDLHSELNLSSLELGDSALYFCASSADPAEPSTQYFGPGTRLTVL.

This clonotype was seen repeatedly, ten times or more. The CDR3 here is CASSHPGKNIQYF. The CDR3 nucleotides read TGTGCCAGCAGCCACCCAGGGAAAAACATTCAGTACTTC. The chain has TRBV3-1 and TRBJ2-4, with D possibly matching TRBD1 (5 bases). CDR1 and CDR2 from the germline V gene are LGHDT and YNNKEL (reference sequence). The CDR3 is 13 amino acids. V lost 3 bases, J lost 4 bases, and 7 bases lay in between.

This clonotype appeared many times. The chain couples TRBV11-2 to TRBJ2-7; possible D gene TRBD2, 5 bases. V was cut by 3 bases and J by 3 bases, with 24 bases left in between. Per the germline V gene, CDR1 is SGHAT and CDR2 is FQNNGV. This CDR3 contains 18 residues. The DNA for the CDR3 is TGTGCCAGCAGCTTGGCGGCCCAATCTAGCTTGGGCTACTACGAGCAGTACTTC. Its protein is CASSLAAQSSLGYYEQYF. Based on the CDR3 plus reference TRBV11-2 and TRBJ2-7, the full variable domain is EAGVAQSPRYKIIEKRQSVAFWCNPISGHATLYWYQQILGQGPKLLIQFQNNGVVDDSQLPKDRFSAERLKGVDSTLKIQPAKLEDSAVYLCASSLAAQSSLGYYEQYFGPGTRLTVT.

This clonotype was seen more than once but under ten times. The chain has TRBV4-1 and TRBJ1-2; a weak D match, TRBD1 (6 bases). Germline CDR1 and CDR2: MGHRA and YSYEKL. The CDR3 runs to 15 residues. With 4 bases removed from V and 8 bases from J, the gap between germline ends came to 20 bases. The CDR3 bases are TGCGCCAGCAGCCGACGGACAGTCCAGGCGGAAGGCTACACCTTC. This translates into CASSRRTVQAEGYTF.

This clonotype was seen only once. This may stem from a read error, because a much larger clone lies one nucleotide away. V usage is TRBV7-9 and J usage is TRBJ2-1; maybe TRBD2 (6 bases). The CDR3 runs 21 residues. Per the germline V gene, CDR1 is SEHNR and CDR2 is FQNEAQ (reference sequence). Trimming removed 6 bases from V and 5 bases from J, with 35 bases in between. CDR3 amino acids: CASRCRLVQPTTERLNNEQFF. CDR3 DNA sequence: TGTGCCAGCAGATGTAGACTAGTCCAACCAACAACAGAGAGGCTGAACAATGAGCAGTTCTTC.

This clonotype was seen at least ten times. The chain combines TRBV30 with TRBJ1-1; D is uncertain. The CDR3 has 14 amino acids. Trimming left V 4 bases short and J 6 bases short, with 18 bases between. Germline CDR1 is GTSNPN and CDR2 is SVGIG (reference sequence). CDR3 nucleotide sequence: TGTGCCTGGACCTCCTCTCGGAGTGGGTCTGAAGCTTTCTTT. Encoded protein: CAWTSSRSGSEAFF.

This clonotype was picked up many times. CDR3 sequence reads: CAWSVTAGAWDEQFF. The CDR3 DNA sequence: TGTGCCTGGAGTGTAACAGCGGGAGCCTGGGATGAGCAGTTCTTC. The chain has TRBV30 and TRBJ2-1; 8 nucleotides align to TRBD2. V lost 0 bases, J lost 8 bases, and 9 bases stayed unmatched. The CDR3 contains 15 residues. Germline assignment: CDR1 GTSNPN and CDR2 SVGIG (reference sequence). Filled out from reference TRBV30 and TRBJ2-1, the complete variable domain reads SQTIHQWPATLVQPVGSPLSLECTVEGTSNPNLYWYRQAAGRGLQLLFYSVGIGQISSEVPQNLSASRPQDRQFILSSKKLLLSDSGFYLCAWSVTAGAWDEQFFGPGTRLTVL.

This clonotype has a handful of counts. V is TRBV3-1 and J is TRBJ1-5; the D is unclear. CDR1 LGHDT and CDR2 YNNKEL come from the germline V gene (reference sequence). Trimming removed 0 bases from V and 0 bases from J, with 6 bases in between. The CDR3 runs 15 residues. The CDR3: CASSQDARSNQPQHF. The CDR3 DNA reads as TGTGCCAGCAGCCAAGACGCCCGTAGCAATCAGCCCCAGCATTTT.

This clonotype was counted at least ten times. V usage is TRBV27 and J usage is TRBJ2-1, with D possibly called TRBD1 or TRBD2 (5 bases each). Germline CDR1 MNHEY, CDR2 SMNVEV (reference sequence). This CDR3 has 16 residues. The V and J ends lost 3 bases and 6 bases respectively, with 18 bases between them. The CDR3 loop is CASSLINPGPGNEQFF. Written as DNA, the CDR3 is TGTGCCAGCAGTTTGATCAACCCGGGGCCGGGCAATGAGCAGTTCTTC.

This clonotype has a count of ten or more. This chain joins TRBV7-3 and TRBJ2-5; no firm D call. The length of the CDR3 is 14 residues. V was trimmed by 4 bases and J by 5 bases, leaving 14 bases between them. Germline V gives CDR1 SGHTA, CDR2 FQGTGA. The chain's CDR3 is CASSSDLAAETQYF. The CDR3 region has the DNA TGTGCCAGCAGCTCGGACCTGGCGGCCGAGACCCAGTACTTC.

This clonotype was observed many times. V is TRBV3-1 and J is TRBJ1-2, with 7 bases that match TRBD1. The CDR3 runs to 13 residues. Germline CDR1 LGHDT, CDR2 YNNKEL (reference sequence). The ends lost 4 bases at V and 4 bases at J; junction bases unmatched: 3. The CDR3 region has the DNA TGTGCCAGCAGCCGAGACAGGGTCTATGGCTACACCTTC. Amino acid sequence: CASSRDRVYGYTF. The full variable domain, in which reference TRBV3-1 and TRBJ1-2 provide the parts outside the CDR3, is DTAVSQTPKYLVTQMGNDKSIKCEQNLGHDTMYWYKQDSKKFLKIMFSYNNKELIINETVPNRFSPKSPDKAHLNLHINSLELGDSAVYFCASSRDRVYGYTFGSGTRLTVV.

The chain carries TRBV4-2 and TRBJ1-5, with D hard to call. There are 16 residues in the CDR3. Germline V gives CDR1 LGHNA, CDR2 YNFKEQ. V lost 1 base, J lost 2 bases, and 12 bases lay in between. CDR3: CASSQAWEVGNQPQHF. Written as DNA, the CDR3 is TGTGCCAGCAGCCAAGCCTGGGAGGTCGGCAATCAGCCCCAGCATTTT.

This clonotype has ten or more counts. This chain joins TRBV3-1 and TRBJ2-7; no clear D. Germline CDR1 LGHDT, CDR2 YNNKEL (reference sequence). The CDR3 runs to 11 residues. Trimming took off 2 bases at V and 7 bases at J, with 6 bases between the two ends. The CDR3 reads CASSQQLEQYF. The DNA of the CDR3 is TGTGCCAGCAGCCAACAGTTGGAGCAGTACTTC.

This clonotype was observed at least ten times. The chain combines TRBV18 with TRBJ2-1; 9 nucleotides align to TRBD1. The CDR3 totals 15 residues. CDR1 is KGHSH and CDR2 is LQKENI in the germline V gene. J lost 7 bases, V lost 0 bases, and 4 bases had no gene match. The CDR3 protein is CASSPPGQGGNEQFF. The CDR3 nucleotides read TGTGCCAGCTCACCACCGGGACAGGGCGGAAATGAGCAGTTCTTC.